Listed below are T cell receptor beta chains from one sample, sequenced in a study of CD4+ T cells in melanoma. Clones were read by immunoSEQ multiplex PCR, and TCRdb kept only the in-frame ones, dropping some. The sample consists of around 12,000 clones, roughly three quarters of them appearing once. The sample taken for sequencing was cells from a culture (not recorded whether cultured in vitro). The receptors were gathered from a human donor with melanoma. The CDR3 runs from the conserved cysteine through the conserved F or W. Fields, in order: clone size, J gene, D gene, V gene, CDR3 protein, CDR3 DNA. The D gene is left open where the match is weak. A row's size may be missing; if present it is once, few, many or a size class.

size: NA; J: TRBJ2-7; D: NA; V: TRBV18; CDR3: CASSPAQNYEQYF; DNA: TGTGCCAGCTCACCGGCCCAGAACTACGAGCAGTACTTC
size: NA; J: TRBJ1-2; D: NA; V: TRBV5-6; CDR3: CASSLFTSGYTF; DNA: TGTGCCAGCAGCTTGTTTACCAGCGGCTACACCTTC
size: NA; J: TRBJ1-6; D: NA; V: TRBV19; CDR3: CASSIAGRYNSPLHF; DNA: TGTGCCAGTAGTATAGCGGGCCGCTATAATTCACCCCTCCACTTT
size: once; J: TRBJ1-5; D: NA; V: TRBV6-1; CDR3: CASTPGGSNQPQHF; DNA: TGTGCCAGCACCCCGGGGGGGAGCAATCAGCCCCAGCATTTT
size: NA; J: TRBJ2-2; D: TRBD1; V: TRBV11-3; CDR3: CASSSTGSAGELFF; DNA: TGTGCCAGCAGCTCGACAGGGTCGGCCGGGGAGCTGTTTTTT
size: few; J: TRBJ1-6; D: NA; V: TRBV5-4; CDR3: CASSLMTGFDSDSPLHF; DNA: TGTGCCAGCAGCTTAATGACAGGTTTCGATTCGGATTCACCCCTCCACTTT
size: NA; J: TRBJ2-3; D: TRBD1; V: TRBV11-3; CDR3: CASSFGQGATDTQYF; DNA: TGTGCCAGCAGCTTTGGACAGGGGGCTACAGATACGCAGTATTTT
size: NA; J: TRBJ1-5; D: NA; V: TRBV4-1; CDR3: CASSQGTGTNQPQHF; DNA: TGCGCCAGCAGCCAGGGGACTGGGACCAATCAGCCCCAGCATTTT
size: few; J: TRBJ2-1; D: NA; V: TRBV2; CDR3: CASSALGTPDNEQFF; DNA: TGTGCCAGCAGCGCCCTCGGGACTCCCGACAATGAGCAGTTCTTC
size: NA; J: TRBJ1-1; D: NA; V: TRBV7-8; CDR3: CASSPGVLNTEAFF; DNA: TGTGCCAGCAGCCCCGGTGTACTGAACACTGAAGCTTTCTTT
size: NA; J: TRBJ2-3; D: NA; V: TRBV18; CDR3: CASSPRVGPSTDTQYF; DNA: TGTGCCAGCTCACCAAGAGTGGGGCCTAGCACAGATACGCAGTATTTT
size: NA; J: TRBJ2-7; D: NA; V: TRBV15; CDR3: CATSSPRERGATPYEQYF; DNA: TGTGCCACCAGCTCACCCCGCGAAAGGGGGGCCACCCCCTACGAGCAGTACTTC
size: NA; J: TRBJ2-1; D: NA; V: TRBV2; CDR3: CASRRALEAEQFF; DNA: TGTGCCAGCAGAAGAGCTCTAGAAGCTGAGCAGTTCTTC
size: NA; J: TRBJ2-5; D: NA; V: TRBV10-1; CDR3: CASSEFTNSYQETQYF; DNA: TGCGCCAGCAGTGAGTTTACTAACAGTTACCAAGAGACCCAGTACTTC
size: once; J: TRBJ1-4; D: NA; V: TRBV7-2; CDR3: CASSLELGRNEKLFF; DNA: TGTGCCAGCAGCTTAGAGTTAGGGCGAAATGAAAAACTGTTTTTT
size: NA; J: TRBJ2-2; D: TRBD2; V: TRBV5-6; CDR3: CASSFGLVDTGELFF; DNA: TGTGCCAGCAGCTTTGGACTAGTCGACACCGGGGAGCTGTTTTTT
size: few; J: TRBJ1-6; D: NA; V: TRBV6-5; CDR3: CASSYGAGNSPLHF; DNA: TGTGCCAGCAGTTACGGGGCCGGGAATTCACCCCTCCACTTT
size: few; J: TRBJ1-1; D: NA; V: TRBV5-4; CDR3: CASSLLRGGDTEAFF; DNA: TGTGCCAGCAGCTTGCTACGGGGAGGGGACACTGAAGCTTTCTTT
size: NA; J: TRBJ2-5; D: NA; V: TRBV5-1; CDR3: CASSLAPTAKETQYF; DNA: TGCGCCAGCAGCTTGGCCCCGACAGCTAAAGAGACCCAGTACTTC
size: NA; J: TRBJ1-2; D: NA; V: TRBV6-6; CDR3: CASSYSKLNYGYTF; DNA: TGTGCCAGCAGTTACTCGAAGCTAAACTATGGCTACACCTTC
size: NA; J: TRBJ2-7; D: NA; V: TRBV27; CDR3: CASSFGPMTYEQYF; DNA: TGTGCCAGCAGTTTTGGTCCCATGACCTACGAGCAGTACTTC
size: once; J: TRBJ1-2; D: NA; V: TRBV5-6; CDR3: CASSLAQTPRGYTF; DNA: TGTGCCAGCAGCTTAGCGCAGACCCCGCGGGGCTACACCTTC
size: NA; J: TRBJ1-5; D: NA; V: TRBV27; CDR3: CASSKGSSGNQPQHF; DNA: TGTGCCAGCAGCAAGGGGAGCTCGGGCAATCAGCCCCAGCATTTT
size: NA; J: TRBJ2-5; D: TRBD1; V: TRBV19; CDR3: CASSLQGAEETQYF; DNA: TGTGCCAGTAGCTTACAGGGGGCTGAAGAGACCCAGTACTTC
size: NA; J: TRBJ1-5; D: NA; V: TRBV2; CDR3: CASSEASDTQPQHF; DNA: TGTGCCAGCAGTGAAGCGTCGGACACCCAGCCCCAGCATTTT
size: NA; J: TRBJ1-2; D: NA; V: TRBV7-8; CDR3: CASSSRSAGPTNYGYTF; DNA: TGTGCCAGCAGCTCTCGGTCTGCGGGCCCCACTAACTATGGCTACACCTTC
size: NA; J: TRBJ1-2; D: NA; V: TRBV30; CDR3: CAWTRQSAAGYTF; DNA: TGTGCCTGGACCCGACAGTCAGCGGCTGGCTACACCTTC
size: NA; J: TRBJ1-1; D: NA; V: TRBV7-2; CDR3: CASSLVMGIKNTEAFF; DNA: TGTGCCAGCAGCTTAGTGATGGGAATTAAGAACACTGAAGCTTTCTTT
size: few; J: TRBJ1-2; D: TRBD1; V: TRBV11-2; CDR3: CASSSDLQGSGYTF; DNA: TGTGCCAGCAGCTCCGATTTACAGGGGTCAGGCTACACCTTC
size: NA; J: TRBJ2-7; D: NA; V: TRBV27; CDR3: CASRGGFGAYEQYF; DNA: TGTGCCAGCAGAGGAGGGTTCGGGGCCTACGAGCAGTACTTC
size: NA; J: TRBJ2-3; D: TRBD2; V: TRBV7-6; CDR3: CASSLVVRGGTDTQYF; DNA: TGTGCCAGCAGCTTGGTAGTGCGGGGGGGGACAGATACGCAGTATTTT
size: NA; J: TRBJ2-3; D: TRBD2; V: TRBV19; CDR3: CASRLAGYSTDTQYF; DNA: TGTGCCAGCAGGCTAGCGGGATACAGCACAGATACGCAGTATTTT